Here is one T cell receptor (beta chain) with its context. The use of a sample-barcoded 5' primer and a J-beta primer mix characterized a second PCR of roughly 6 to 11 cycles. One entry per CDR3 protein results from TCRdb running MiXCR on the 5' RACE reads. The sample carries around 940,000 distinct CDR3 sequences, around 54% recorded once. Germline values: CDR1 MNHNY, CDR2 SVGAGI (reference sequence). The CDR3 sequence is 12 residues long. This entry belongs to a study of blood T cells in healthy people across ages. The sequence was collected from a woman aged 60 to 75 in good health. This sequence joins TRBV6-6 and TRBJ2-5; D gene ambiguous. The J call is uncertain, as TRBJ2-7 better fits the DNA end. The sequenced sample consisted of blood. The CDR3 sequence: CASSYGYTEQYF. The CDR3 DNA reads TGTGCCAGCAGTTACGGCTATACCGAGCAGTACTTC.